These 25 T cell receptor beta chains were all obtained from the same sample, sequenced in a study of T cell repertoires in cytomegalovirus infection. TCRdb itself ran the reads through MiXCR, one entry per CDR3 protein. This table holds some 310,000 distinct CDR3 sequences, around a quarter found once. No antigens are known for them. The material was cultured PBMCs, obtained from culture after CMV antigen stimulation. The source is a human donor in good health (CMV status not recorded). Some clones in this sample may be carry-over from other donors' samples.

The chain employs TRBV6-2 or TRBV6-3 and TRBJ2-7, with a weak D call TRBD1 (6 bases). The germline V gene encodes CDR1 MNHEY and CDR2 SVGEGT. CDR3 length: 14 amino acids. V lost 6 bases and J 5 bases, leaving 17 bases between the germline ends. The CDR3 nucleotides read TGTGCCAGCAGCTTGACAGGTCCTGGGGACGAGCAGTACTTC. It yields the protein CASSLTGPGDEQYF.

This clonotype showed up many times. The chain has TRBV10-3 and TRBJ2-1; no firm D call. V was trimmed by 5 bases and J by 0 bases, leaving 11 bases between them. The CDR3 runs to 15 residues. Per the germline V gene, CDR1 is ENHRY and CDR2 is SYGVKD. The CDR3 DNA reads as TGTGCCATCAGTCAGACCGGTAACTCCTACAATGAGCAGTTCTTC. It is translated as CAISQTGNSYNEQFF.

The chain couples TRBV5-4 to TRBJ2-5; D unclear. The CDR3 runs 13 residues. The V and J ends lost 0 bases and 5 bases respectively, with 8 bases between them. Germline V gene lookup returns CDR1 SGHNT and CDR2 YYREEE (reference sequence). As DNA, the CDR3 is TGTGCCAGCAGCTTGGTAATCGGGGAGACCCAGTACTTC. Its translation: CASSLVIGETQYF. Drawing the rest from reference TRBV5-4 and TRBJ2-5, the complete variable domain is ETGVTQSPTHLIKTRGQQVTLRCSSQSGHNTVSWYQQALGQGPQFIFQYYREEENGRGNFPPRFSGLQFPNYSSELNVNALELDDSALYLCASSLVIGETQYFGPGTRLLVL.

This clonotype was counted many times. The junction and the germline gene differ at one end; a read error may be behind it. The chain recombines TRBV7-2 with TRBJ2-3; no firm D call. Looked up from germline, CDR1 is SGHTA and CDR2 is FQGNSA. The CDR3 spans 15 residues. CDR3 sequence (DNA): TGTGCCAGCAGTTTCTTCGAGCAGACCACATATACGCAGTATTTT. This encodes CASSFFEQTTYTQYF.

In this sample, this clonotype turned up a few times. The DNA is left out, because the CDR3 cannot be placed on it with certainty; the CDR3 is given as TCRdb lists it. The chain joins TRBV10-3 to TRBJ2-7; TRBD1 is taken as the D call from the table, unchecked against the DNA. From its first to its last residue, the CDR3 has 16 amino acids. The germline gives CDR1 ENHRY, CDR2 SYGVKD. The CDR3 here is CAISTSASSPSYEQYV.

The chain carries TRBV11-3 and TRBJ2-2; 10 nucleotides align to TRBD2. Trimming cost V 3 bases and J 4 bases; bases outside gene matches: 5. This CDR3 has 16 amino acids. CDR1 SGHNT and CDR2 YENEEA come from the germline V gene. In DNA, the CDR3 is TGTGCCAGCAGCTTCGGACTAGCGGCAATCACCGGGGAGCTGTTTTTT. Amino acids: CASSFGLAAITGELFF.

CDR3 amino acids: CASSLLGIGASNQPQHF. CDR3 coding DNA: TGTGCCAGCAGTTTATTGGGGATTGGGGCTAGCAATCAGCCCCAGCATTTT. The chain links TRBV12-3 or TRBV12-4 to TRBJ1-5; TRBD1 is a possible D gene (5 bases). The CDR3 has 17 amino acids. V lost 2 bases, J lost 0 bases, and 14 bases lay in between.

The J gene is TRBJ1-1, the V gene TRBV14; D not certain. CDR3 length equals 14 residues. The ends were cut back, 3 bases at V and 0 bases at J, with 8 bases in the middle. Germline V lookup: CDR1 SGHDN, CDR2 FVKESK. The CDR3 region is CASSQGNLNTEAFF. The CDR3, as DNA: TGTGCCAGCAGCCAGGGCAACTTGAACACTGAAGCTTTCTTT.

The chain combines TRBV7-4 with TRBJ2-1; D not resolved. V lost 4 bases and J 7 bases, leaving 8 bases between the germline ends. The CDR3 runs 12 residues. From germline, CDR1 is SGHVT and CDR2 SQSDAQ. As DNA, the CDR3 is TGTGCCAGCAGCTACATATCGAATGAGCAGTTCTTC. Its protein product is CASSYISNEQFF.

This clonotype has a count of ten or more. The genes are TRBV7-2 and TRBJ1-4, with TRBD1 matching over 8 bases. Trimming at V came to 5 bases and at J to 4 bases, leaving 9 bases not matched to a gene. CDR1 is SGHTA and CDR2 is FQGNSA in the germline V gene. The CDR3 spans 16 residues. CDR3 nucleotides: TGTGCCAGCAGCCCTAATGGACAGGGACTTAATGAAAAACTGTTTTTT. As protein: CASSPNGQGLNEKLFF.

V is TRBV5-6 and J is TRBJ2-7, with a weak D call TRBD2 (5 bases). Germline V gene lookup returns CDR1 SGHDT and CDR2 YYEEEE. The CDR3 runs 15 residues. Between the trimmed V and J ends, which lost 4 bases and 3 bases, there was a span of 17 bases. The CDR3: CASSLIEGMNYEQYF. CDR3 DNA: TGTGCCAGCAGCCTAATTGAGGGCATGAACTACGAGCAGTACTTC.

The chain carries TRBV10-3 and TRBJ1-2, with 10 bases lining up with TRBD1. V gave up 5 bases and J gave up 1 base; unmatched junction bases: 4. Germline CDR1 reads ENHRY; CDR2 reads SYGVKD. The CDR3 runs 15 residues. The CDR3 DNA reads TGTGCCATCAGTTGGACAGGGGGATTTAACTATGGCTACACCTTC. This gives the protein CAISWTGGFNYGYTF.

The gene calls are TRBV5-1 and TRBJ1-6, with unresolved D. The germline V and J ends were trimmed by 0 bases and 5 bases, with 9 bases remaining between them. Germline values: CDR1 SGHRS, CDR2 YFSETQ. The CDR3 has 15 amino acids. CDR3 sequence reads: CASSLGGGDNSPLHF. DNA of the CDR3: TGCGCCAGCAGCTTGGGTGGCGGAGATAATTCACCCCTCCACTTT.

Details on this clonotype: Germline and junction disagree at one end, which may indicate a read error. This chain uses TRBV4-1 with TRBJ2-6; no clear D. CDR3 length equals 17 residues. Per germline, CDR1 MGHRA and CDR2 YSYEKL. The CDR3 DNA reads TGCGTCAGCAGCCATAGTCAGTCTCAGAGTGGGGCCAACGTCCTGACTTTC. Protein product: CVSSHSQSQSGANVLTF.

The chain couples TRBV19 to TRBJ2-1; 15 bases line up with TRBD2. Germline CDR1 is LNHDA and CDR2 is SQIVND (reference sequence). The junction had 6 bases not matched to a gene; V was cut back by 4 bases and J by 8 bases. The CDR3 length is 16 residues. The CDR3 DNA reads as TGTGCCAGTAGTAGGACTAGCGGGAGGGCCGTCGATGAGCAGTTCTTC. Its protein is CASSRTSGRAVDEQFF.

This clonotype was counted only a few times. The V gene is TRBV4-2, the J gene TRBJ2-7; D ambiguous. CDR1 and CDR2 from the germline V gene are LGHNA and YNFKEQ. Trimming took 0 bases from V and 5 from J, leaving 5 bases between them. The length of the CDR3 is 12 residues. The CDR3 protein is CASSQDRNEQYF. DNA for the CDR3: TGTGCCAGCAGCCAAGATAGAAACGAGCAGTACTTC.

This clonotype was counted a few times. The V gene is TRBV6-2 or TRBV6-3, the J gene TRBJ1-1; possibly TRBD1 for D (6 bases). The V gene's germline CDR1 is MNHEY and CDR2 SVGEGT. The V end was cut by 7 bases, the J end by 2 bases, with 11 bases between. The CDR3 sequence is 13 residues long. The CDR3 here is CASTGQSNTEAFF. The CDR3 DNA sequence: TGTGCCAGCACCGGACAGTCTAACACTGAAGCTTTCTTT.

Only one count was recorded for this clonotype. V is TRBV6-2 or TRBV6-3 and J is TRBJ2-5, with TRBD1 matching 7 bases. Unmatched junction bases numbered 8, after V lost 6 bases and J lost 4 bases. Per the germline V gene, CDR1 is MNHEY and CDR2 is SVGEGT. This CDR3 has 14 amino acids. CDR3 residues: CASSVTGMGETQYF. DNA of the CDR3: TGTGCCAGCAGCGTGACAGGGATGGGAGAGACCCAGTACTTC.

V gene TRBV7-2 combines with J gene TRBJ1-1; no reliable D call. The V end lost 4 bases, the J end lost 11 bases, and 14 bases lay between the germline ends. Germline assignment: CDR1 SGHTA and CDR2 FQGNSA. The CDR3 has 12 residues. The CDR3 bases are TGTGCCAGCAGCTCTAGTGCAGGCTCCGCTTTCTTT. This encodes CASSSSAGSAFF.

The CDR3 region has the DNA TGCAGTGCTAGAGGTAGCGGCTCCTACAATGAGCAGTTCTTC. Translating gives CSARGSGSYNEQFF. This chain uses TRBV20-1 with TRBJ2-1, with a possible D match to TRBD2 (6 bases). The germline V gene encodes CDR1 DFQATT and CDR2 SNEGSKA (reference sequence). Trimming left V 1 base short and J 0 bases short, with 7 bases between. This CDR3 has 14 amino acids.

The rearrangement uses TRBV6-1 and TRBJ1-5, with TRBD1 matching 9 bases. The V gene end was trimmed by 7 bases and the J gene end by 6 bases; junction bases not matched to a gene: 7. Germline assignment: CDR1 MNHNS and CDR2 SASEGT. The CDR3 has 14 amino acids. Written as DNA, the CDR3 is TGTGCCAGCATCCAGACAGGGGGACCTCAGCCCCAGCATTTT. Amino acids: CASIQTGGPQPQHF.

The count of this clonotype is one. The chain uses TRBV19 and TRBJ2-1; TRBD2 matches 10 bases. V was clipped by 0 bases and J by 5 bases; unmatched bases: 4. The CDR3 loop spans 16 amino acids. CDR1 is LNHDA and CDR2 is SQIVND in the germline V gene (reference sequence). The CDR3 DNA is TGTGCCAGTAGTATAGACCGAGCGGGAGGGAACAATGAGCAGTTCTTC. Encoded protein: CASSIDRAGGNNEQFF.

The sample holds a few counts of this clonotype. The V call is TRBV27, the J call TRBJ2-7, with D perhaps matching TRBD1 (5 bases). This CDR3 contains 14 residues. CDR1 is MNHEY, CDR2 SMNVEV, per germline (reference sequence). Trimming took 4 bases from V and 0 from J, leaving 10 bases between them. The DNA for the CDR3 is TGTGCCAGCAGTTCCCCGACAGTCTCCTACGAGCAGTACTTC. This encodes CASSSPTVSYEQYF.

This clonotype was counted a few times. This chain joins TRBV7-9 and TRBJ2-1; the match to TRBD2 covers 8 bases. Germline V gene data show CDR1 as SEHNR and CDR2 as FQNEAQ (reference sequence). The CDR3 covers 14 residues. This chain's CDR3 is CAGTGTSSYNEQFF. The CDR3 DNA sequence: TGTGCGGGGACCGGGACTAGCTCCTACAATGAGCAGTTCTTC.

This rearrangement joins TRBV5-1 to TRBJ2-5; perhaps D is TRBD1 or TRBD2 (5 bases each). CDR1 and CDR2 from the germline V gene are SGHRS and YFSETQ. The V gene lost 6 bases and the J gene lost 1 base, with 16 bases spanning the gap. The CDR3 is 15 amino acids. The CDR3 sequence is CASNLWGSPQETQYF. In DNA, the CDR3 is TGCGCCAGCAATTTATGGGGGTCCCCCCAAGAGACCCAGTACTTC.